This T cell receptor beta chain originates from a study of shared clonotypes between healthy human individuals. Study-level points and caveats: Among donors, clonotype sharing was expected to be affected by sequencing depth. About 5.2% was the fraction of naive CD4 clonotypes found shared across a handful of donors.

The assay was immunoSEQ multiplex PCR, and TCRdb's table has in-frame clones only and misses some. Of around 700,000 clones in the sample, 60% to 80% are singletons; the top ten hold under 2%. The CDR3 loop spans 15 amino acids. Trimming at V came to 9 bases and at J to 1 base, leaving 7 bases not matched to a gene. In germline, CDR1 is MNHNY, CDR2 SVGAGI (reference sequence). This clone has only one observation. What it binds is not known. It was into CD45RA+ naive and CD45RA-negative memory subsets that the CD4+ cells were split. The sample was memory CD4+ T cells sorted from blood. Noted subset: CD45RA-negative fraction. This clonotype was sampled from a woman aged 30 to 39 in good health. The chain uses TRBV6-6 and TRBJ2-1; 9 bases line up with TRBD2. CDR3: CASTPSGRSYNEQFF. The CDR3 region has the DNA TGTGCCAGTACACCCAGCGGGAGGTCCTACAATGAGCAGTTCTTC.